The T cell receptor (beta chain) under discussion was sequenced for a study of blood T cell repertoires in COVID-19 (dated by TCRdb to between 2020 and 2021). With respect to the entire study: Samples covering the acute and convalescent phases of COVID-19 were provided by collaborators in the United States, Italy and Spain. The material from the prospective study consisted of cDNA or gDNA derived from T cells, B-cell-depleted T cells, or PBMCs. Subjects who had been exposed to COVID-19, were actively infected with it, or had recovered from it provided the deeply sampled blood TCRbeta repertoires that made up the dataset. The repertoires were released in a freely available public database meant as a resource for research on the immune response to SARS-CoV-2. The samples were drawn from two sources: the first 160 participants of the ongoing ImmuneRACE study, and 1,254 subjects contributed by 6 global collaborators. A de-identified subject ID, COVID-19 status, age in years and sex were almost always included in the sample metadata. Where HLA class I and class II types were available, the types were taken from metadata supplied by the sample provider, not from assay-based typing. What the study reported, not specific to this receptor: The amount of clinical and demographic metadata varied by source and participant and was provided uncurated.

Spanning cysteine to phenylalanine, the CDR3 consists of 14 amino acids. Only the CDR3 DNA stays, 42 bases, in frame from base 1. In the germline V gene, CDR1 corresponds to SNHLY and CDR2 to FYNNEI. Trimming removed 4 bases from V and 0 bases from J, leaving 9 bases between the germline ends. About this clone itself: Its cognate antigen has yet to be identified. Qualities for individual bases were not recorded, and no much larger clone is one base off.

TCRbeta CDR3 regions were amplified from genomic DNA by means of the immunoSEQ Assay, a bias-controlled multiplex PCR. Concerning the study's data processing: The number of nucleated cells in each sample was estimated by amplification of reference gene primers within the assay. To quantify the absolute abundance of each unique TCRbeta CDR3 rearrangement, sequence reads were collapsed and filtered. For each sample, productive Simpson clonality was calculated as the square root of Simpson's diversity index across productive rearrangements. This immuneACCESS table, as held by TCRdb, lists in-frame sequences with V and J called but not all clones. Of the missing ones, under half trace to an unresolved V gene in checked studies; the others have no known cause. That table supplies the V and J calls and clone size; D and trimming were determined from the DNA. The sample table holds approximately 200,000 clones, of which 70% to 90% were seen once. The top ten hold roughly 9.7% of the sample.

Each collaborating institution followed its own protocols to collect whole blood in K2EDTA tubes. Collaborator samples were shipped for TCRbeta analysis as frozen whole blood, isolated PBMCs, or DNA extracted from either sample type. Sequenced sample: peripheral blood. This TCR was sampled from a human donor with active or convalescent COVID-19. The donor label of this sample is uncertain. Recombination linked TRBV2 to TRBJ1-1; the D segment cannot be called with confidence. The nucleotides are TGTGCCAGCAGTGCTCAGGTTCTGAACACTGAAGCTTTCTTT. It translates as CASSAQVLNTEAFF.